This is a list of T cell receptor beta chains from one sample in a study of PD-1 blockade in classical Hodgkin lymphoma. Here immunoSEQ multiplex PCR was the method, and the copy in TCRdb shows in-frame clones only, minus some. The table has 25,000 to 40,000 clones, 81% seen once; the top ten hold 17%. The input for sequencing was peripheral blood mononuclear cells (PBMCs), taken before the fourth cycle of nivolumab. The source is a human donor with classical Hodgkin lymphoma. The CDR3 runs from the conserved cysteine through the conserved F or W. A D gene is named only where the DNA matches it firmly. Clone size appears in some rows only: once, few, many, or a class for an expanded clone.

v_call	clone_size	d_call	j_call	cdr3_aa	cdr3_nt
TRBV4-3	-	-	TRBJ2-3	CASSPMGRGTDTQYF	TGCGCCAGCAGCCCGATGGGTAGAGGCACAGATACGCAGTATTTT
TRBV2	-	-	TRBJ1-5	CASSLSQGPNQPQHF	TGTGCCAGCAGTCTGAGTCAGGGACCCAATCAGCCCCAGCATTTT
TRBV5-6	few	TRBD1	TRBJ1-4	CASSLAGTGGNEKLFF	TGTGCCAGCAGCTTGGCGGGGACAGGGGGGAATGAAAAACTGTTTTTT
TRBV28	-	TRBD2	TRBJ2-1	CASRVAGGTYNEQFF	TGTGCCAGCAGGGTAGCGGGAGGGACCTACAATGAGCAGTTCTTC
TRBV7-2	-	-	TRBJ2-1	CASSLDINEQFF	TGTGCCAGCAGCTTAGATATCAATGAGCAGTTCTTC
TRBV11-1	-	TRBD2	TRBJ2-7	CASSTPGTSGIYEQYF	TGTGCCAGCAGTACACCAGGGACTAGCGGAATCTACGAGCAGTACTTC
TRBV27	-	-	TRBJ2-7	CASRKLDEQYF	TGTGCCAGCAGGAAATTGGATGAGCAGTACTTC
TRBV19	-	TRBD2	TRBJ2-1	CASSPRTSGWSSSYNEQFF	TGTGCCAGTAGTCCCCGGACTAGCGGGTGGAGCAGCTCCTACAATGAGCAGTTCTTC
TRBV27	-	TRBD2	TRBJ2-2	CASSLSVSGAYGELFF	TGTGCCAGCAGTTTATCTGTAAGCGGGGCCTACGGGGAGCTGTTTTTT
TRBV9	-	TRBD2	TRBJ2-2	CASSVLAGETGELFF	TGTGCCAGCAGCGTATTAGCGGGGGAAACCGGGGAGCTGTTTTTT
TRBV13	-	-	TRBJ1-6	CASSLRRDSPLHF	TGTGCCAGCAGCTTAAGGAGGGACTCACCCCTCCACTTT
TRBV30	-	-	TRBJ2-7	CAWSPGYEQYF	TGTGCCTGGAGCCCCGGTTACGAGCAGTACTTC
TRBV7-2	-	-	TRBJ1-2	CASSLERSRPYGYTF	TGTGCCAGCAGCTTAGAGCGTTCCCGGCCCTATGGCTACACCTTC
TRBV5-4	-	TRBD1	TRBJ1-4	CASSSGTGINEKLFF	TGTGCCAGCAGCTCCGGGACAGGGATTAATGAAAAACTGTTTTTT
TRBV7-9	-	TRBD1	TRBJ1-4	CASSLGGTGLEKLFF	TGTGCCAGCAGCTTAGGTGGGACAGGGCTTGAAAAACTGTTTTTT
TRBV2	-	-	TRBJ1-5	CASSYRNQPQHF	TGTGCCAGCAGTTACAGGAATCAGCCCCAGCATTTT
TRBV5-4	-	-	TRBJ2-5	CASSLVEGETQYF	TGTGCCAGCAGCTTGGTGGAAGGTGAGACCCAGTACTTC
TRBV10-3	-	-	TRBJ1-1	CAITGAGGLGSTEAFF	TGTGCCATCACAGGAGCTGGTGGGCTCGGGAGCACTGAAGCTTTCTTT
TRBV5-1	-	TRBD1	TRBJ2-1	CASSCYRGQVEQFF	TGCGCCAGCAGCTGTTACAGGGGGCAGGTTGAGCAGTTCTTC
TRBV5-6	-	-	TRBJ1-2	CASSPGVDPYGYTF	TGTGCCAGCAGCCCGGGGGTAGACCCATATGGCTACACCTTC
TRBV9	-	-	TRBJ2-3	CASSVGEWVTDTQYF	TGTGCCAGCAGCGTAGGGGAGTGGGTCACAGATACGCAGTATTTT
TRBV6-5	-	TRBD1	TRBJ1-2	CASRPTGGGGYTF	TGTGCCAGCAGGCCAACAGGGGGAGGTGGCTACACCTTC
TRBV20-1	-	-	TRBJ2-7	CSASDRFEQYF	TGCAGTGCCTCGGACCGTTTCGAGCAGTACTTC
TRBV11-3	-	-	TRBJ2-5	CASSLKSGKETQYF	TGTGCCAGCAGCTTGAAGTCAGGCAAAGAGACCCAGTACTTC
TRBV11-3	-	TRBD1	TRBJ1-2	CASSPGQSTNYGYTF	TGTGCCAGCAGCCCGGGACAGTCTACTAACTATGGCTACACCTTC
TRBV28	-	-	TRBJ1-2	CASRQQNYGYTF	TGTGCCAGCCGACAGCAAAACTATGGCTACACCTTC
TRBV19	-	TRBD2	TRBJ2-4	CASSIGLAGGPRVKKNIQYF	TGTGCCAGTAGTATAGGCCTAGCGGGAGGGCCGAGGGTGAAAAAAAACATTCAGTACTTC
TRBV10-3	-	-	TRBJ1-1	CAISGTSNTEAFF	TGTGCCATCAGCGGGACGTCGAACACTGAAGCTTTCTTT
TRBV7-8	-	TRBD2	TRBJ2-7	CASSFLAGLSSYEQYF	TGTGCCAGCAGCTTTCTAGCGGGGCTGAGCTCCTACGAGCAGTACTTC
TRBV7-9	-	-	TRBJ1-2	CASSPLGGGDYGYTF	TGTGCCAGCAGCCCCCTAGGAGGGGGGGACTATGGCTACACCTTC
TRBV28	-	-	TRBJ2-3	CASSFGGITQYF	TGTGCCAGCAGTTTCGGTGGGATTACGCAGTATTTT
TRBV4-1	-	-	TRBJ1-2	CASSHPGMDGYTF	TGCGCCAGCAGCCACCCAGGGATGGATGGCTACACCTTC
TRBV6-6	-	-	TRBJ1-1	CASSYGRAGDDEAFF	TGTGCCAGCAGTTACGGGCGTGCGGGGGATGATGAAGCTTTCTTT
TRBV5-1	-	-	TRBJ1-2	CASSLGGTLDYGYTF	TGCGCCAGCAGCTTGGGCGGGACGTTGGACTATGGCTACACCTTC
TRBV18	-	-	TRBJ2-6	CASSPVGTDSGANVLTF	TGTGCCAGCTCACCCGTGGGAACCGATTCTGGGGCCAACGTCCTGACTTTC
TRBV28	-	-	TRBJ2-5	CASSLSGGTETQYF	TGTGCCAGCAGTTTATCCGGGGGCACGGAGACCCAGTACTTC
TRBV7-2	once	-	TRBJ1-2	CASSLERSRRDYGYTF	TGTGCCAGCAGCTTAGAACGTAGCAGGAGAGACTATGGCTACACCTTC
TRBV19	-	-	TRBJ1-6	CASRGRVSYNSPLHF	TGTGCCAGTAGAGGAAGGGTTTCCTATAATTCACCCCTCCACTTT
TRBV28	-	-	TRBJ2-1	CASSPLADFPYNEQFF	TGTGCCAGCAGTCCGCTGGCGGACTTTCCCTACAATGAGCAGTTCTTC
TRBV11-3	-	TRBD1	TRBJ1-2	CASSLGTGNYGYTF	TGTGCCAGCAGCTTAGGGACAGGTAACTATGGCTACACCTTC
TRBV13	few	-	TRBJ1-2	CASSLGLGEDYGYTF	TGTGCCAGCAGCTTAGGTTTGGGGGAAGACTATGGCTACACCTTC
TRBV19	-	-	TRBJ1-1	CASSISGGAPEAFF	TGTGCCAGTAGTATTTCGGGGGGCGCCCCTGAAGCTTTCTTT
TRBV6-6	-	-	TRBJ1-2	CASSYSGVYGYTF	TGTGCCAGCAGTTACTCGGGAGTCTATGGCTACACCTTC
TRBV5-1	-	-	TRBJ1-2	CASSLGPEVYGYTF	TGCGCCAGCAGCTTGGGACCAGAAGTCTATGGCTACACCTTC